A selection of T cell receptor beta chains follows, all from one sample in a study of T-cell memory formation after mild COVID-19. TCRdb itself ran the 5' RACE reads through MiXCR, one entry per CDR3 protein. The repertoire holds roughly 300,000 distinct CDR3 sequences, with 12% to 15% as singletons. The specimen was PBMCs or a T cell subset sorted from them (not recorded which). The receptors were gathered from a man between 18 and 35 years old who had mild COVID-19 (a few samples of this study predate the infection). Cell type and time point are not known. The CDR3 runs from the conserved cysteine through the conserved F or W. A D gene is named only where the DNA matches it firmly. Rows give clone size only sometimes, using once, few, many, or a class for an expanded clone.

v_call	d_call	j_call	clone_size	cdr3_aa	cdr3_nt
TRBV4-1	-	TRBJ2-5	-	CASSHSPLVTNTQETQYF	TGCGCCAGCAGCCACTCCCCTTTAGTGACTAACACCCAAGAGACCCAGTACTTC
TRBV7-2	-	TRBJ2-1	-	CASSPLHSGSQFF	TGTGCCAGCAGCCCCCTCCATAGCGGCAGCCAGTTCTTC
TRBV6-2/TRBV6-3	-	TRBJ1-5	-	CASSLRVQPQHF	TGTGCCAGCAGCCTCAGGGTTCAGCCCCAGCATTTT
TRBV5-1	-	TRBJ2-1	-	CASSSGMRAEQFF	TGCGCCAGCAGCTCCGGGATGCGGGCCGAGCAGTTCTTC
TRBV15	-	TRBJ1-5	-	CATSPYNQPQHF	TGTGCCACCAGCCCCTATAATCAGCCCCAGCATTTT
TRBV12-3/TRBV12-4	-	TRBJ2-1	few	CASTNPQTHPQFF	TGTGCCAGCACTAACCCTCAGACCCATCCACAGTTCTTC
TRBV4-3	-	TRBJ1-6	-	CASSPRPPSPLHF	TGCGCCAGCAGCCCACGGCCCCCTTCACCCCTCCACTTT
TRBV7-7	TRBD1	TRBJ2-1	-	CASSLGTPGQGAEQFF	TGTGCTAGCAGCTTAGGTACCCCAGGACAGGGGGCCGAGCAGTTCTTC
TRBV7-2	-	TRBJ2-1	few	CASSKDGYNEQFF	TGTGCCAGCAGCAAGGACGGCTACAATGAGCAGTTCTTC
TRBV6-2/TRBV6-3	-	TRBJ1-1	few	CASKTRREAFF	TGTGCCAGTAAGACACGGAGAGAAGCTTTCTTT
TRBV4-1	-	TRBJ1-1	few	CASSLQRARNTEAFF	TGCGCCAGCAGCCTCCAGAGGGCTCGGAACACTGAAGCTTTCTTT
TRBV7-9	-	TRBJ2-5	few	CASIPLGGGQETQYF	TGTGCCAGCATCCCACTCGGCGGTGGGCAAGAGACCCAGTACTTC
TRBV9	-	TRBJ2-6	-	CASSVGRSSGANVLTF	TGTGCCAGCAGCGTAGGCAGATCATCTGGGGCCAACGTCCTGACTTTC
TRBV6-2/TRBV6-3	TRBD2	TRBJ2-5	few	CASSTRLWAGGGETQYF	TGTGCCAGCAGTACCCGCCTTTGGGCGGGGGGCGGTGAGACCCAGTACTTC
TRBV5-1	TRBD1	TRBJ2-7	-	CASSWGGTGESYEQYF	TGCGCCAGCAGCTGGGGGGGGACAGGGGAATCCTACGAGCAGTACTTC
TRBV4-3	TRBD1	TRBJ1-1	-	CASSQVRGDTEAFF	TGCGCCAGCAGCCAAGTCAGGGGGGACACTGAAGCTTTCTTT
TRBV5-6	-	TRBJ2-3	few	CASSLDGKSADTQYF	TGTGCCAGCAGCTTGGACGGGAAATCCGCAGATACGCAGTATTTT
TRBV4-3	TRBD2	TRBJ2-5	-	CASSQDWSSGVETQYF	TGCGCCAGCAGCCAAGATTGGTCTAGCGGGGTAGAGACCCAGTACTTC
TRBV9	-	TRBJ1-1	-	CASSPYGQRNTEAFF	TGTGCCAGCAGCCCGTACGGGCAGCGGAACACTGAAGCTTTCTTT
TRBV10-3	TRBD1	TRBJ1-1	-	CAISEKGTENTEAFF	TGTGCCATCAGTGAGAAGGGGACAGAGAACACTGAAGCTTTCTTT
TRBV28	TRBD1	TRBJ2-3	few	CASSFGTGISDTQYF	TGTGCCAGCAGTTTTGGGACAGGGATCTCAGATACGCAGTATTTT
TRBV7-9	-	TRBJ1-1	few	CASSSQTGAGTEAFF	TGTGCCAGCAGCTCACAAACGGGGGCAGGTACTGAAGCTTTCTTT
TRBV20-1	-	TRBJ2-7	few	CSAPRPQVSSYEQYF	TGCAGTGCTCCACGGCCTCAGGTGAGCTCCTACGAGCAGTACTTC
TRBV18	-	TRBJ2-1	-	CASSRNSGTNNEQFF	TGTGCCAGCTCACGGAACAGTGGGACCAACAATGAGCAGTTCTTC
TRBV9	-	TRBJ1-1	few	CASSGGREANTEAFF	TGTGCCAGCAGCGGCGGGCGGGAGGCGAACACTGAAGCTTTCTTT
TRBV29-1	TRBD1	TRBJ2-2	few	CSVERDRAGPGELFF	TGCAGCGTTGAAAGGGACAGGGCAGGTCCCGGGGAGCTGTTTTTT
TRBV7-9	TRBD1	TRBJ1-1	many	CASSPRRQGNTEAFF	TGTGCCAGCAGCCCAAGGAGACAGGGGAACACTGAAGCTTTCTTT
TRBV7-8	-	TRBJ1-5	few	CASSLGPRNQPQHF	TGTGCCAGCAGCTTAGGACCGCGCAATCAGCCCCAGCATTTT
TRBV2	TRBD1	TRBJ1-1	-	CASSLDRGEAFF	TGTGCCAGCAGTTTAGACAGGGGAGAAGCTTTCTTT
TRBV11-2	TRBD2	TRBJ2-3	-	CASSLLAGVAQYF	TGTGCCAGCAGCTTATTGGCGGGGGTGGCGCAGTATTTT
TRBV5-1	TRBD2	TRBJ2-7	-	CASSLQRGLSYEQYF	TGCGCCAGCAGCTTGCAGCGGGGGCTTTCCTACGAGCAGTACTTC
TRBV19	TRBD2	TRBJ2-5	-	CASSIGTGGQETQYF	TGTGCCAGTAGTATCGGGACGGGGGGCCAAGAGACCCAGTACTTC
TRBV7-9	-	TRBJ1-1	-	CASSLMATLASEAFF	TGTGCCAGCAGCTTAATGGCGACCCTGGCCTCTGAAGCTTTCTTT
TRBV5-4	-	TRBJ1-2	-	CASRPGGQEGKGYTF	TGTGCCAGCAGACCCGGCGGGCAGGAGGGAAAAGGCTACACCTTC
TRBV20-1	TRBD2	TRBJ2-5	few	CSASRRGGLQETQYF	TGCAGTGCTAGTCGGCGGGGGGGACTCCAAGAGACCCAGTACTTC
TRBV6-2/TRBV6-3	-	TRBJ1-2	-	CASSYMGVRVYGYTF	TGTGCCAGCAGTTACATGGGAGTGAGAGTCTATGGCTACACCTTC
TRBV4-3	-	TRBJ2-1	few	CASSPLAGRTGEQFF	TGCGCCAGCAGCCCGTTGGCGGGCCGCACCGGTGAGCAGTTCTTC